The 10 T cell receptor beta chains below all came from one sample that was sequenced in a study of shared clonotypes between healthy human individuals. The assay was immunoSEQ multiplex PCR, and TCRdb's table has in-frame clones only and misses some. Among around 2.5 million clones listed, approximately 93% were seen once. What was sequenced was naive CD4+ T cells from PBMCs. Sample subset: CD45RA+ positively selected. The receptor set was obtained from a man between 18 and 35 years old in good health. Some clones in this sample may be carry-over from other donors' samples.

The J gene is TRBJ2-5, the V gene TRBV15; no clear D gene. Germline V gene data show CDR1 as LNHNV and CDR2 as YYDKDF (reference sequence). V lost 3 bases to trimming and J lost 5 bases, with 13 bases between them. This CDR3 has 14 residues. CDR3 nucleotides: TGTGCCACCAGCAGGGCGGTAGCCAGGGAGACCCAGTACTTC. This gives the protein CATSRAVARETQYF. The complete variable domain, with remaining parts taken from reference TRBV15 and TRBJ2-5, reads DAMVIQNPRYQVTQFGKPVTLSCSQTLNHNVMYWYQQKSSQAPKLLFHYYDKDFNNEADTPDNFQSRRPNTSFCFLDIRSPGLGDTAMYLCATSRAVARETQYFGPGTRLLVL.

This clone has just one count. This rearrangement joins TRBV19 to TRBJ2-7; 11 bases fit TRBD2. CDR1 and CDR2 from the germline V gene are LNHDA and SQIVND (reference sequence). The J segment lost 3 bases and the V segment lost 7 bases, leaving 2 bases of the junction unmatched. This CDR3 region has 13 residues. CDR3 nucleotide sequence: TGTGCCAGTAAGGGGACTAGCGGCTACGAGCAGTACTTC. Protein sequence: CASKGTSGYEQYF.

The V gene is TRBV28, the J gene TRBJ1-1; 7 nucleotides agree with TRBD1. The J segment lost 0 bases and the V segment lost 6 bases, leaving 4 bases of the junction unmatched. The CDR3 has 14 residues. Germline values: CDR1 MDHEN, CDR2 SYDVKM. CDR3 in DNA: TGTGCCAGCAGCCGGGGACAGCTGAACACTGAAGCTTTCTTT. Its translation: CASSRGQLNTEAFF.

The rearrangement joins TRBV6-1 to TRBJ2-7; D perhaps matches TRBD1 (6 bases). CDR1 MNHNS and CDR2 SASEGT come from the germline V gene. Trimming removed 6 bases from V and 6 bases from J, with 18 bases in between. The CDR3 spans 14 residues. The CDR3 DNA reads TGTGCCAGCAGGACGAGTCAGGGGTCAGGCGAGCAGTACTTC. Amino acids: CASRTSQGSGEQYF.

The CDR3 protein is CASSPITRVSGNTIYF. The DNA for the CDR3 is TGTGCCAGCAGCCCTATCACCAGGGTTTCGGGAAACACCATATATTTT. V usage is TRBV7-6 and J usage is TRBJ1-3; possibly TRBD1 for D (5 bases). Germline CDR1 reads SGHVS; CDR2 reads FNYEAQ. The V end lost 5 bases, the J end lost 4 bases, and 18 bases lay between the germline ends. This CDR3 is built from 16 residues.

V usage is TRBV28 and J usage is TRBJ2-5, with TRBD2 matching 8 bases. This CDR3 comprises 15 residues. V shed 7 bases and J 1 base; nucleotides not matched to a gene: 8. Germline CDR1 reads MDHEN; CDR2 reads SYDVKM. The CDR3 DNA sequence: TGTGCCAGCAAGGGGCGACTAGCGATCCAAGAGACCCAGTACTTC. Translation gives CASKGRLAIQETQYF.

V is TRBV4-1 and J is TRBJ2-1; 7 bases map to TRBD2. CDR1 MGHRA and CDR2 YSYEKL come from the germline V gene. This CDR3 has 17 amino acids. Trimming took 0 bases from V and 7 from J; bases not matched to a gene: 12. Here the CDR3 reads CASSQEVRGRAVNEQFF. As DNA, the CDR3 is TGCGCCAGCAGCCAAGAAGTTAGAGGGAGGGCCGTAAATGAGCAGTTCTTC.

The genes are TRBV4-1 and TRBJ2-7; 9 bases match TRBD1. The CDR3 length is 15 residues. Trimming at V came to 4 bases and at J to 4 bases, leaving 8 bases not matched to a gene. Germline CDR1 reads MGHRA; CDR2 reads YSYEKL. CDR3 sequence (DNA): TGCGCCAGCAGCCGAGCAACAGGGGGCTCGTACGAGCAGTACTTC. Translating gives CASSRATGGSYEQYF.

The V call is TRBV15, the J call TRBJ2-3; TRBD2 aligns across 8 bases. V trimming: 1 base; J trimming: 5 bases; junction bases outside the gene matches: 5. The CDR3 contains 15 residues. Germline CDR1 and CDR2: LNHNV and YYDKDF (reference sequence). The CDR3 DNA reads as TGTGCCACCAGCAGAGGACCGGGAGGGCAAGATACGCAGTATTTT. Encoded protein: CATSRGPGGQDTQYF.

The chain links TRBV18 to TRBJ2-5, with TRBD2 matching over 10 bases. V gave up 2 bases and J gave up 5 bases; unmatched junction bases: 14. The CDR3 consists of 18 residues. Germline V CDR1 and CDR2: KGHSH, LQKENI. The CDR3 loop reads CASSPVRASSGSGETQYF. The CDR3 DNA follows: TGTGCCAGCTCACCAGTAAGGGCGTCTAGCGGGAGTGGGGAGACCCAGTACTTC. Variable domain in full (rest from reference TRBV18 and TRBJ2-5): NAGVMQNPRHLVRRRGQEARLRCSPMKGHSHVYWYRQLPEEGLKFMVYLQKENIIDESGMPKERFSAEFPKEGPSILRIQQVVRGDSAAYFCASSPVRASSGSGETQYFGPGTRLLVL.